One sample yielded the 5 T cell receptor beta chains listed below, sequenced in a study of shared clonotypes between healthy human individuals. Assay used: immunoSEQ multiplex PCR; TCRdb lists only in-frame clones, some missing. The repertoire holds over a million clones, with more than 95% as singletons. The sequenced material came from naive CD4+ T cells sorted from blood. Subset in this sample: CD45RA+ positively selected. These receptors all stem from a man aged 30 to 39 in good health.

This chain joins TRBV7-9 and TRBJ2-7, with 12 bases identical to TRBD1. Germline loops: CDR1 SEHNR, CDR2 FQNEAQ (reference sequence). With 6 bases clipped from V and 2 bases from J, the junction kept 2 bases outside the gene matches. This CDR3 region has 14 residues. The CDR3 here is CASSRDRGPYEQYF. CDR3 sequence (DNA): TGTGCCAGCAGTAGGGACAGGGGGCCCTACGAGCAGTACTTC.

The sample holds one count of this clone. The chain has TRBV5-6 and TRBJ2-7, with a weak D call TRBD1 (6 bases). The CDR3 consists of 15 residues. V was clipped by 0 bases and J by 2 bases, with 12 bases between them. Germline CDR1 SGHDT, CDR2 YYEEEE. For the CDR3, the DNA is TGTGCCAGCAGCTTGGAGGGGGACCCGACCTACGAGCAGTACTTC. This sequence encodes CASSLEGDPTYEQYF.

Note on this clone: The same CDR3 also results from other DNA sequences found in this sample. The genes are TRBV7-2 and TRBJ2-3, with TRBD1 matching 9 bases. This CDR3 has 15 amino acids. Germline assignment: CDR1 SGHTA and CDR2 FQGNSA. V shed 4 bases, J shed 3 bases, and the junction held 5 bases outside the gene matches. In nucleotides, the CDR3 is TGTGCCAGCAGCTCGGACAGGGGACGGACAGATACGCAGTATTTT. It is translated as CASSSDRGRTDTQYF.

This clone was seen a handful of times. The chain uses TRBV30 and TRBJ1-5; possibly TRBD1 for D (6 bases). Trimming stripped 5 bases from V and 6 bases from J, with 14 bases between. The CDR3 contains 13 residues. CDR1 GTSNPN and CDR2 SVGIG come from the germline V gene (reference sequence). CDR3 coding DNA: TGTGCCTGGTCCCTGGAGGGGGGTCAGCCCCAGCATTTT. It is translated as CAWSLEGGQPQHF.

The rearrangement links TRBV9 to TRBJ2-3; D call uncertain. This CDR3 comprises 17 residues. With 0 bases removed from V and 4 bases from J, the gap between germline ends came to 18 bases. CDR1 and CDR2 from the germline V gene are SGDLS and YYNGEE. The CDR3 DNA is TGTGCCAGCAGCGTAGGAAAACAGCCCGTACTCCCAGATACGCAGTATTTT. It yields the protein CASSVGKQPVLPDTQYF.